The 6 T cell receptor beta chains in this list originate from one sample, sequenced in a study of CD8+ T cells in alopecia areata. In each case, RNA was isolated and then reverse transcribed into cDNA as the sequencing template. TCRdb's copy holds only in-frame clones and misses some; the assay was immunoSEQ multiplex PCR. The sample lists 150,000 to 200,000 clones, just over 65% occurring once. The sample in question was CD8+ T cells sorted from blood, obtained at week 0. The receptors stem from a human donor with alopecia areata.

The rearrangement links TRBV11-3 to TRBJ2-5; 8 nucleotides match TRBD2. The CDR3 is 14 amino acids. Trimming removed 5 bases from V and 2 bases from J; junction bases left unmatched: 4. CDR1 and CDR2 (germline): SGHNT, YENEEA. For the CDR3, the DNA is TGTGCCAGCAGCCAACGGGGGGGACAAGAGACCCAGTACTTC. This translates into CASSQRGGQETQYF.

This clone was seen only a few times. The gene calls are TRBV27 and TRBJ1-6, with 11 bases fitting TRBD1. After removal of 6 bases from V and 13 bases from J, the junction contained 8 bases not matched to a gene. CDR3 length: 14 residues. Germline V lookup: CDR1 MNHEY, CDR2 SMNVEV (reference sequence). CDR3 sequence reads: CASSLGTGGFPLHF. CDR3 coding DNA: TGTGCCAGCAGCCTCGGGACAGGGGGTTTCCCCCTCCACTTT.

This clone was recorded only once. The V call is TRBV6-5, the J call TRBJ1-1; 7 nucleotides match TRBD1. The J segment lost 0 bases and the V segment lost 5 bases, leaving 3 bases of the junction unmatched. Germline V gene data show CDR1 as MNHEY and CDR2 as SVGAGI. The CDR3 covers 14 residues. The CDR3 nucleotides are TGTGCCAGCAGTCCCAGGGGGGTGAACACTGAAGCTTTCTTT. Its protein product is CASSPRGVNTEAFF.

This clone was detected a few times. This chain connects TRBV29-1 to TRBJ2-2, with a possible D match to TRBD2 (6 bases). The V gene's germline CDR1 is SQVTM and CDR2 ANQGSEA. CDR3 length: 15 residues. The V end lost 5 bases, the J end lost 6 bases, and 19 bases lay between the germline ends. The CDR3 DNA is TGCAGCGTTTGTGGGGGGAATTTACCGGCCGGGGAGCTGTTTTTT. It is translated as CSVCGGNLPAGELFF.

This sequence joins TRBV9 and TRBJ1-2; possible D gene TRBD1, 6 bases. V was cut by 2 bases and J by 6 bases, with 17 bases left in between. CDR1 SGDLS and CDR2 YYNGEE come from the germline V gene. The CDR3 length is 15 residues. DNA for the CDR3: TGTGCCAGCAGCGTGAGCAATGGGGGCAGCGATGGCTACACCTTC. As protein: CASSVSNGGSDGYTF.

This CDR3 reads CASSEWGGTATDTQYF. The DNA of the CDR3 is TGTGCCAGCAGTGAATGGGGTGGGACAGCCACAGATACGCAGTATTTT. This rearrangement joins TRBV6-1 to TRBJ2-3; TRBD1 agrees at 7 bases. The V gene end was trimmed by 2 bases and the J gene end by 2 bases; junction bases not matched to a gene: 7. The length of the CDR3 is 16 residues. Germline V gives CDR1 MNHNS, CDR2 SASEGT.